This TCR beta chain was identified during a study of molecular identifiers for immune sequencing clone quantification. Across the whole study: Replicate RNA came from approximately 20,000 or 100,000 naive CD8 cells and was split five ways, and four parts were sequenced.

J lost 0 bases, V lost 6 bases, and 7 bases had no gene match. The CDR3 loop spans 16 amino acids. Germline V lookup: CDR1 SSHAT, CDR2 FNYEAQ (reference sequence). TCRdb used MiXCR to reprocess the PCR reads, holding one entry per CDR3 protein. Here the sample spans about 36,000 distinct CDR3 sequences, about 18% being singletons. General observations from the study: Effector cells had over 99% of their molecules in clones above 20 RNA copies, while naive cells had under 1%.

On this clonotype itself: What it recognizes is unknown.

Material: naive CD8+ T cells from blood, with Jurkat cell RNA spiked in. The sample's subset: FACS-sorted CD8+CD4-CCR7+CD45RA+ naive T cells. The sequence was collected from a human donor in good health. Some libraries in this study had Jurkat cell RNA spiked in. The chain has TRBV7-7 and TRBJ2-1; 8 positions agree with TRBD2. The CDR3 sequence: CASSPWSGGSYNEQFF. DNA for the CDR3: TGTGCCAGCAGTCCTTGGAGCGGGGGCTCCTACAATGAGCAGTTCTTC. Combining the CDR3 with reference TRBV7-7 and TRBJ2-1 gives the whole variable domain GAGVSQSPRYKVTKRGQDVTLRCDPISSHATLYWYQQALGQGPEFLTYFNYEAQPDKSGLPSDRFSAERPEGSISTLTIQRTEQRDSAMYRCASSPWSGGSYNEQFFGPGTRLTVL.